The text below deals with one TCR beta chain. This sample is drawn from a study of blood T cell repertoires in COVID-19. Study in general: Samples of COVID-19 (acute and convalescent) were obtained from the United States, Italy and Spain. PBMCs, B-cell-depleted T cells, or T cells provided the cDNA or gDNA that made up the material.

The Seattle site enrolled patients during active infection and followed them longitudinally. CDR1 is SEHNR and CDR2 is FQNEAQ in the germline V gene (reference sequence). The length of the CDR3 is 13 residues. Trimming shortened V by 6 bases and J by 3 bases, and 10 bases separated the two germline ends. TCRdb's table, derived via immunoSEQ multiplex PCR, lists solely in-frame clones and lacks some. The sample carries some 180,000 clones, around 81% recorded once. This rearrangement joins TRBV7-9 to TRBJ2-3; tentative D call: TRBD2 (5 bases). Material: peripheral blood. The origin of this receptor is a woman older than 75 with COVID-19, enrolled during active disease. The CDR3 loop reads CASSLRLTDTQYF. The CDR3 DNA follows: TGTGCCAGCAGTCTACGACTAACAGATACGCAGTATTTT. The full variable domain, rest sourced from reference TRBV7-9 and TRBJ2-3, is DTGVSQNPRHKITKRGQNVTFRCDPISEHNRLYWYRQTLGQGPEFLTYFQNEAQLEKSRLLSDRFSAERPKGSFSTLEIQRTEQGDSAMYLCASSLRLTDTQYFGPGTRLTVL.